This T cell receptor beta chain derives from a study of T cells in Graves' hyperthyroidism and ophthalmopathy (dated by TCRdb to between 2018 and 2021). As for the study more broadly: Peripheral blood samples were taken at initial diagnosis, before any treatment was given. A discovery cohort of roughly 100 patients, about 40 with Graves' ophthalmopathy and approximately 55 with stable Graves' hyperthyroidism, was used to find distinguishing TCR V-J signatures. Prospective prediction of ophthalmopathy was tested in an independent validation cohort of 18 to 20 hyperthyroidism patients and 15 to 17 patients who later progressed to ophthalmopathy. The 100 or so discovery patients were randomly split 7:3 into training and test sets. In addition, the study compared T-cell repertoires in thyroid tissue and in blood from roughly 6 Graves' hyperthyroidism patients. After sampling, hyperthyroidism patients received methimazole starting at 30 mg daily, and ophthalmopathy patients received high-dose intravenous methylprednisolone. According to the paper, TCR Vbeta CDR3 sequencing was carried out on 135 peripheral blood samples, which came from 40 to 45 ophthalmopathy, fewer than 80 hyperthyroidism and about 17 progressor patients. Overall study outcomes, separate from this receptor: Most expanded thyroid clonotypes (frequency above 0.001) were also detected in blood, a finding suggesting that blood repertoires may reflect thyroid immune responses. In cross-validation, a model built on a 13 V-J signature told ophthalmopathy apart from stable hyperthyroidism with roughly 87% sensitivity and roughly 81% specificity, and in testing the same model reached 80%/75%. Sample size was not statistically predetermined, and blinding of investigators to group allocation was not performed. In validation, the model predicted progression to ophthalmopathy a median of about 6 months before onset, with about 67% sensitivity and about 72% specificity.

This clonotype has a handful of counts. The antigen it recognizes is unknown. Per-nucleotide qualities are absent, and no much larger clonotype sits a single base away. The TCR beta CDR3 regions were amplified from RNA transcripts. For the first round of RT-PCR on the TCR CDR3, the HTBI primer set was used together with the Qiagen OneStep RT-PCR kit. A second multiplex PCR round built the libraries, followed by size selection and purification. Paired-end sequencing of the libraries was performed with 100 bp reads on an Illumina HiSeq2000. In the paper's pipeline: Raw data were processed with SOAPnuke, discarding reads with adapters, uncalled bases, mean Phred below 15, or no exact constant-primer or identifier match. COPE v1.2.5 was used to merge high-quality paired reads, and clonotypes were defined as unique nucleotide sequences. MiTCR v1.1 was used to align the clonotypes against IMGT TRBV, TRBD and TRBJ reference segments. The analysis was restricted to V-J combinations with a frequency above 0.0001, which together covered 99.2% of the repertoires. A TCS score was defined as the ratio between F50 (clonal expansion) and ExV (chaos), using BLOSUM62-based TCRdist between CDR3 peptides within each V-J. Welch's t-statistics and random forest reduced roughly 500 V-J features to 10 to 15, which were used in a naive Bayes classifier (R e1071). TCRdb applied fastp at Q25 and MiXCR to the public reads, then kept only in-frame beta chains. Rows merge per CDR3 protein into single entries with the most common DNA and genes. The V and J calls follow TCRdb's processing rather than the paper's. This sample is represented by 500,000 to 650,000 distinct CDR3 sequences; roughly 15% of them were singletons. The ten top clones hold around 12% of the sample.

In the ophthalmopathy patients, disease was moderately to severely active, with a Clinical Activity Score of 3 or more, a NOSPECS grade of 4 or more, and a duration of less than 3 months. Patients with uncontrolled infections, other autoimmune diseases, pregnancy or lactation were excluded. Diagnoses were established on the basis of clinical symptoms, serum thyroxine and TRAb, thyroid ultrasound, and orbital computed tomography. PBMCs were separated from roughly 10 ml of fresh peripheral blood using Ficoll-Paque density gradient centrifugation. Total RNA was extracted with Trizol reagent, and quality was checked on an Agilent 2100 Bioanalyzer. Reading from cysteine to phenylalanine, the CDR3 counts 16 amino acids. Here the CDR3 DNA is all that survives: 48 bases in frame from base 1. The germline V gene specifies MGHDK as CDR1 and SYGVNS as CDR2. Relative to germline, V is missing 2 bases and J is missing 5 bases, with 9 bases of the junction outside any gene match.

Sequenced input: blood. This TCR derives from a woman aged 45-65 years with Graves' ophthalmopathy. The chain links TRBV25-1 with TRBJ1-5; a stretch of 7 junction bases matches TRBD1. The DNA sequence follows: TGTGCCAGCAGTGAAGCCCTCCGACAGGGAGATCAGCCCCAGCATTTT. It translates to CASSEALRQGDQPQHF. Here the CDR3 is joined to the reference TRBV25-1 and TRBJ1-5 genes, and the full variable domain is: EADIYQTPRYLVIGTGKKITLECSQTMGHDKMYWYQQDPGMELHLIHYSYGVNSTEKGDLSSESTVSRIRTEHFPLTLESARPSHTSQYLCASSEALRQGDQPQHFGDGTRLSIL.